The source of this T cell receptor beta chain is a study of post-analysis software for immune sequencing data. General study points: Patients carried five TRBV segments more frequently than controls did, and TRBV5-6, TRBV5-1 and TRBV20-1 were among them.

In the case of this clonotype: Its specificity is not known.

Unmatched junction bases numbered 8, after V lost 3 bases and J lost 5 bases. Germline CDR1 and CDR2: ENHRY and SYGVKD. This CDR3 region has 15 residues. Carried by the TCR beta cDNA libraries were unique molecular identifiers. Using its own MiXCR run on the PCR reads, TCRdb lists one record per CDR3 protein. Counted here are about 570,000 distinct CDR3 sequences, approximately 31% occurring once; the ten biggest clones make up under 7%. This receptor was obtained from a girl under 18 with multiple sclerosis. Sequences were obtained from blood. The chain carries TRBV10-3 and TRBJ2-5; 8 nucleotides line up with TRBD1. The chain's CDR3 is CAISEGQGLGETQYF. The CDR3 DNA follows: TGTGCCATCAGTGAAGGACAGGGTCTGGGGGAGACCCAGTACTTC.